A selection of T cell receptor beta chains follows, all from one sample in a study of shared clonotypes between healthy human individuals. TCRdb's copy holds only in-frame clones and misses some; the assay was immunoSEQ multiplex PCR. The profile shows roughly 1,500,000 clones, around 98.5% of them singletons. The material sequenced was naive CD4+ T cells sorted from blood. These TCRs come from a man aged 25-40 years in good health. Each CDR3 is given without its conserved first and last residue.

13,TRBV6-6,TRBJ2-1,ASSPGTSFRNEQF
13,TRBV6-1,TRBJ2-7,ASSEDGDRTYEQY
11,TRBV21-1,TRBJ1-1,ASSADWDTEAF
14,TRBV5-1,TRBJ1-2,ASSIQPDRRYYGYT
13,TRBV2,TRBJ2-3,ASRHSYSSTDTQY
15,TRBV4-2,TRBJ2-3,ASSQGLKVSSTDTQY
15,TRBV18,TRBJ2-1,ASSPLGLAGVGNEQF
12,TRBV5-1,TRBJ1-4,ASSLAPGDEKLF
12,TRBV11-3,TRBJ2-5,ASSSTGYGETQY
11,TRBV5-1,TRBJ2-7,ASSLGQLSEQY
15,TRBV7-2,TRBJ1-5,ASSPLIDRGPYQPQH
11,TRBV4-3,TRBJ2-7,ASSHGRDYEQY
14,TRBV28,TRBJ1-3,ASRAHRADSGNTIY
9,TRBV11-2,TRBJ2-7,ASSLEYEQY